The 4 T cell receptor beta chains presented below share a single source sample, sequenced in a study of T cells in women clearing cervical HPV infection. The protocol was immunoSEQ multiplex PCR, while the TCRdb copy is restricted to in-frame clones and leaves out a portion. The table lists over 20,000 clones. The sequencing input was blood buffy coat. All receptors come from a woman aged 18-69 years with a cervical HPV16 infection that either progressed to CIN3+ or cleared (not recorded which).

Remarks on this clone: The observed sequence ends 3 residues before the CDR3 terminus, with the missing tail filled in from the germline J gene. V and J are TRBV6-1 and TRBJ1-1, with a possible D match to TRBD1 (6 bases). This CDR3 comprises 16 residues. CDR1 is MNHNS, CDR2 SASEGT, per germline. V was shortened by 1 base and J by 3 bases, with 15 bases between the two germline ends. Incomplete CDR3 DNA: TGTGCCAGCAGTGAAGATAGGGGGATTATGGACACTGAA. Its translation: CASSEDRGIMDTE. From start to end, the CDR3 is CASSEDRGIMDTEAFF.

About this clone: Its ends do not fully match the called genes, so a read error is possible. The read stops 3 residues short of the end of the CDR3; the missing end is completed from the germline J gene. The sample holds other DNA sequences that translate to the same CDR3. J is TRBJ1-3 and V is TRBV5-6; possibly TRBD1 for D (5 bases). The germline CDR1 and CDR2 sequences are SGHDT and YYEEEE. The CDR3 runs 13 residues. Partial CDR3 DNA: TGTGCCAGCAGCTTCAGGGCTGGAAACACA. Protein: CASSFRAGNT. The CDR3, in full, reads CASSFRAGNTIYF.

To note about this clone: The read finishes 3 residues shy of the CDR3 end, and the germline J gene is used to complete it. The rearrangement links TRBV12-3 or TRBV12-4 to TRBJ1-6, with D perhaps TRBD1 (5 bases). This CDR3 region has 14 residues. Trimming removed 5 bases at V and 7 bases at J, with 12 bases between. The CDR3 reads CASSPGRGNSPLHF. CDR3 DNA, as far as it was read: TGTGCCAGCAGTCCTGGCCGGGGGAATTCACCC.

Comment on this clone: The CDR3 extends 3 residues past the end of the read, so its final part is completed from the germline J gene. V is TRBV5-1 and J is TRBJ2-1; 12 nucleotides align to TRBD2. V was pared by 3 bases and J by 8 bases, with 6 bases of the junction left unmatched. This CDR3 is 15 amino acids long. Germline V gene data show CDR1 as SGHRS and CDR2 as YFSETQ. The CDR3 protein is CASSSSGGAIDEQFF. The part of the CDR3 DNA that was read is TGCGCCAGCAGCTCTAGCGGGGGGGCGATCGATGAG.